The 10 T cell receptor beta chains presented below share a single source sample, sequenced in a study of blood T cell repertoires in COVID-19. Measured with immunoSEQ multiplex PCR; TCRdb has only the in-frame clones, and not every one. The sample lists approximately 170,000 clones, 80% to 90% occurring once. The sequenced sample consisted of peripheral blood. All receptors come from a man aged 50 to 60 with active or convalescent COVID-19.

The chain links TRBV11-2 to TRBJ1-2; the match to TRBD1 covers 9 bases. Germline V gives CDR1 SGHAT, CDR2 FQNNGV. With 2 bases clipped from V and 2 bases from J, the junction kept 6 bases outside the gene matches. The CDR3 has 16 amino acids. CDR3 region: CASSLSTGGVNYGYTF. For the CDR3, the DNA is TGTGCCAGCAGCTTAAGTACAGGGGGCGTGAACTATGGCTACACCTTC.

V is TRBV19 and J is TRBJ1-2; D call uncertain. V was pared by 6 bases and J by 7 bases, with 12 bases between. CDR1 and CDR2 from the germline V gene are LNHDA and SQIVND (reference sequence). The length of the CDR3 is 12 residues. The CDR3 DNA sequence: TGTGCCAGTAGCCAACTCGAAGCTGGCTACACCTTC. This translates into CASSQLEAGYTF.

The rearrangement joins TRBV28 to TRBJ2-7; D unresolved. The CDR3 has 14 amino acids. Germline CDR1 reads MDHEN; CDR2 reads SYDVKM. Deletions cut 2 bases from V and 3 bases from J, with 11 bases between. Written as DNA, the CDR3 is TGTGCCAGCAGTTTAAGTAGTATAAGCTACGAGCAGTACTTC. It yields the protein CASSLSSISYEQYF.

The chain links TRBV27 to TRBJ1-2; D is undetermined. The V gene's germline CDR1 is MNHEY and CDR2 SMNVEV (reference sequence). The V end lost 8 bases, the J end lost 2 bases, and 18 bases lay between the germline ends. The CDR3 loop spans 15 amino acids. The chain's CDR3 is CASPIRGESNYGYTF. CDR3 in DNA: TGTGCCAGCCCTATTCGCGGGGAGTCCAACTATGGCTACACCTTC.

The chain links TRBV24-1 to TRBJ2-1; 7 bases match TRBD2. The CDR3 totals 16 residues. Germline V gives CDR1 KGHDR, CDR2 SFDVKD. V was pared by 5 bases and J by 4 bases, with 10 bases of the junction left unmatched. The CDR3 DNA is TGTGCCACCAGTGGTGCTGGGGGGAGGGAATACAATGAGCAGTTCTTC. Translated: CATSGAGGREYNEQFF.

V is TRBV10-1 and J is TRBJ2-2; D is unclear. The germline V gene has CDR1 WNHNN and CDR2 SYGVQD (reference sequence). The CDR3 covers 12 residues. Trimming shortened V by 2 bases and J by 7 bases, and 5 bases separated the two germline ends. The CDR3 DNA reads as TGCGCCAGCAGTGAGGAGGTCGGGGAGCTGTTTTTT. It is translated as CASSEEVGELFF.

V usage is TRBV3-1 (or the pseudogene TRBV3-2) and J usage is TRBJ2-2, with 7 bases lining up with TRBD2. This CDR3 comprises 15 residues. The germline V gene encodes CDR1 LGHDT and CDR2 YNNKEL (reference sequence). The J segment lost 0 bases and the V segment lost 4 bases, leaving 2 bases of the junction unmatched. CDR3 amino acids: CASSPGTTNTGELFF. DNA for the CDR3: TGTGCCAGCAGCCCTGGGACTACGAACACCGGGGAGCTGTTTTTT.

The chain has TRBV7-2 and TRBJ1-1; D is ambiguous. Trimming took 0 bases from V and 7 from J, leaving 9 bases between them. The germline V gene has CDR1 SGHTA and CDR2 FQGNSA. The CDR3 is 13 residues long. This CDR3 is CASSLARGDEAFF. The CDR3 DNA sequence: TGTGCCAGCAGCTTAGCTCGTGGAGATGAAGCTTTCTTT.

The gene calls are TRBV25-1 and TRBJ2-3; 8 nucleotides line up with TRBD2. The junction had 6 bases not matched to a gene; V was cut back by 2 bases and J by 2 bases. The CDR3 contains 16 residues. CDR1 and CDR2 (germline): MGHDK, SYGVNS. This chain's CDR3 is CASSEVGGRSTDTQYF. In nucleotides, the CDR3 is TGTGCCAGCAGTGAAGTGGGCGGGAGGTCCACAGATACGCAGTATTTT.

J is TRBJ1-1 and V is TRBV19; D unresolved. This CDR3 is built from 10 residues. Deletions cut 7 bases from V and 8 bases from J, with 8 bases between. Per the germline V gene, CDR1 is LNHDA and CDR2 is SQIVND (reference sequence). The CDR3 nucleotides read TGTGCCAGTAAGAGGTTGGAAGCTTTCTTT. Amino acid sequence: CASKRLEAFF.